These 23 T cell receptor beta chains were all obtained from the same sample, sequenced in a study of OX40 agonist ivuxolimab in advanced cancers. TCRdb keeps only in-frame clones here, not all; method: immunoSEQ multiplex PCR. The profile shows tens of thousands of clones, roughly 84% of them singletons. This material consisted of CD4+ or CD8+ T cells sorted from blood, taken in a trial of the OX40 agonist ivuxolimab. Every receptor here comes from an adult with an advanced solid tumor such as melanoma, head and neck, liver or kidney cancer.

CDR3 bases: TGTGCCAGCAGCGTAGATTATCGGCCCCTCCACTTT. It encodes CASSVDYRPLHF. The V gene is TRBV9, the J gene TRBJ1-6; D is uncertain. The CDR3 has 12 amino acids. V shed 0 bases and J shed 13 bases, with 8 bases lying between them. Germline CDR1 and CDR2: SGDLS and YYNGEE. The whole variable domain, remainder taken from reference TRBV9 and TRBJ1-6, is DSGVTQTPKHLITATGQRVTLRCSPRSGDLSVYWYQQSLDQGLQFLIQYYNGEERAKGNILERFSAQQFPDLHSELNLSSLELGDSALYFCASSVDYRPLHFGNGTRLTVT.

Notes on this clone: Given the absence of the conserved phenylalanine or tryptophan at the CDR3 end, a read error is likely. The rearrangement joins TRBV10-3 to TRBJ1-2; no clear D. Germline V gives CDR1 ENHRY, CDR2 SYGVKD. The CDR3 has 15 amino acids. V was cut by 2 bases and J by 2 bases, with 12 bases left in between. This CDR3 reads CAISEGQAVNYGYTL. The CDR3 DNA reads TGTGCCATCAGTGAGGGGCAGGCCGTAAACTATGGCTACACCCTC.

The chain has TRBV11-1 and TRBJ2-1; D gene uncertain. The CDR3 sequence is 14 residues long. Germline V lookup: CDR1 SGHAT, CDR2 FQDESV (reference sequence). The V and J ends lost 5 bases and 3 bases respectively, with 11 bases between them. CDR3 sequence (DNA): TGTGCCAGCAGCCTATCTTCGGACTACAATGAGCAGTTCTTC. Its translation is CASSLSSDYNEQFF.

J is TRBJ2-3 and V is TRBV5-5, with TRBD1 matching over 8 bases. The V gene's germline CDR1 is SGHKS and CDR2 YYEKEE (reference sequence). The CDR3 has 14 amino acids. V lost 4 bases and J lost 6; bases outside the gene matches: 7. Written as DNA, the CDR3 is TGTGCCAGCAGCCCTGGACAGGGAGTTGATACGCAGTATTTT. It is translated as CASSPGQGVDTQYF.

CDR3 nucleotide sequence: TGTGCCAGCAGCTTCGCCCTCGGGGGCAATCAGCCCCAGCATTTT. It yields the protein CASSFALGGNQPQHF. V and J are TRBV5-6 and TRBJ1-5, with D unresolved. With 2 bases removed from V and 2 bases from J, the gap between germline ends came to 11 bases. Germline-derived CDR1 and CDR2 are SGHDT and YYEEEE. This CDR3 spans 15 amino acids.

This clone occurred a few times. The gene calls are TRBV12-5 and TRBJ1-1; D is possibly TRBD1 (5 bases). CDR3 length equals 14 residues. Trimming removed 4 bases from V and 6 bases from J, with 15 bases in between. CDR1 and CDR2 from the germline V gene are LGHNT and FRNRAP. The CDR3 nucleotides read TGTGCTAGTGGTTCGGCCGGGGGAAGCGCTGAAGCTTTCTTT. Translated: CASGSAGGSAEAFF.

The chain links TRBV7-4 to TRBJ2-7; no firm D call. V dropped 5 bases and J dropped 4 bases, with 15 bases sitting between them. The CDR3 runs to 14 residues. Per germline, CDR1 SGHVT and CDR2 SQSDAQ. CDR3 sequence reads: CASSPRRRHYEQYF. Here the CDR3 DNA reads TGTGCCAGCAGCCCACGACGGCGGCATTACGAGCAGTACTTC.

CDR3 loop: CASSLGQGAGGNTIYF. CDR3 sequence (DNA): TGTGCCAGCAGCTTGGGACAGGGGGCTGGAGGAAACACCATATATTTT. The J gene is TRBJ1-3, the V gene TRBV5-6; 10 bases match TRBD1. The CDR3 contains 16 residues. Germline-derived CDR1 and CDR2 are SGHDT and YYEEEE. Trimming took 0 bases from V and 4 from J; bases not matched to a gene: 4. Filled out from reference TRBV5-6 and TRBJ1-3, the complete variable domain reads DAGVTQSPTHLIKTRGQQVTLRCSPKSGHDTVSWYQQALGQGPQFIFQYYEEEERQRGNFPDRFSGHQFPNYSSELNVNALLLGDSALYLCASSLGQGAGGNTIYFGEGSWLTVV.

The sample holds a few counts of this clone. The gene calls are TRBV7-2 and TRBJ1-2, with unresolved D. Trimming removed 8 bases at V and 0 bases at J, with 16 bases between. The CDR3 runs 15 residues. Germline V lookup: CDR1 SGHTA, CDR2 FQGNSA. Here the CDR3 DNA reads TGTGCCAGCCTCTATATGGAGCGTCCTAACTATGGCTACACCTTC. Protein: CASLYMERPNYGYTF.

The chain links TRBV5-6 to TRBJ1-1; 9 positions agree with TRBD1. From germline, CDR1 is SGHDT and CDR2 YYEEEE. The CDR3 runs to 12 residues. J lost 6 bases, V lost 4 bases, and 1 base had no gene match. For the CDR3, the DNA is TGTGCCAGCAGCCGGACAGGGGCTGAAGCTTTCTTT. Amino acids: CASSRTGAEAFF.

V gene TRBV30 combines with J gene TRBJ1-3, with unresolved D. The germline V and J ends were trimmed by 2 bases and 0 bases, with 11 bases remaining between them. The germline V gene has CDR1 GTSNPN and CDR2 SVGIG (reference sequence). This CDR3 has 15 residues. The CDR3 sequence is CAWSPPGFSGNTIYF. The CDR3, as DNA: TGTGCCTGGAGTCCCCCCGGCTTCTCTGGAAACACCATATATTTT.

J is TRBJ2-5 and V is TRBV2; D ambiguous. The CDR3 extends over 13 amino acids. V shed 5 bases and J shed 7 bases, with 14 bases lying between them. Per germline, CDR1 SNHLY and CDR2 FYNNEI. The CDR3: CASSQTATGTQYF. The CDR3 coding sequence is TGTGCCAGCAGTCAGACGGCCACGGGGACCCAGTACTTC. The full variable domain, with the rest looked up from reference TRBV2 and TRBJ2-5, is EPEVTQTPSHQVTQMGQEVILRCVPISNHLYFYWYRQILGQKVEFLVSFYNNEISEKSEIFDDQFSVERPDGSNFTLKIRSTKLEDSAMYFCASSQTATGTQYFGPGTRLLVL.

The rearrangement links TRBV15 to TRBJ2-3, with TRBD2 identical over 7 bases. The CDR3 has 21 residues. The V gene end was trimmed by 4 bases and the J gene end by 2 bases; junction bases not matched to a gene: 24. Germline V gene sequence: CDR1 LNHNV, CDR2 YYDKDF (reference sequence). CDR3 sequence reads: CATSTPLGSGLSSFDTDTQYF. DNA for the CDR3: TGTGCCACCAGCACCCCCCTCGGTAGCGGGCTTTCTAGCTTCGACACAGATACGCAGTATTTT.

The rearrangement links TRBV4-3 to TRBJ1-1; D unclear. Trimming pared 3 bases from V and 3 bases from J, leaving 8 bases between. The germline V gene has CDR1 LGHNA and CDR2 YSLEER. This CDR3 is 13 amino acids long. The CDR3 coding sequence is TGCGCCAGCAGCCAGGTTGACCACACTGAAGCTTTCTTT. This translates into CASSQVDHTEAFF.

The chain recombines TRBV7-2 with TRBJ1-5; maybe TRBD1 (6 bases). This CDR3 contains 16 residues. The germline V gene has CDR1 SGHTA and CDR2 FQGNSA. V shed 1 base and J shed 0 bases, with 10 bases lying between them. The CDR3 protein is CASSLVGGHSNQPQHF. The CDR3 DNA is TGTGCCAGCAGCTTAGTGGGGGGGCATAGCAATCAGCCCCAGCATTTT.

The table lists this clone with a few counts. The chain carries TRBV6-1 and TRBJ2-7, with D hard to call. V lost 6 bases to trimming and J lost 0 bases, with 12 bases between them. Germline V gives CDR1 MNHNS, CDR2 SASEGT. The CDR3 is 14 residues long. The CDR3 DNA is TGTGCCAGCAGCTACGGACGTCGCTCCTACGAGCAGTACTTC. It is translated as CASSYGRRSYEQYF.

Concerning this clone itself: The sample carries other DNA sequences with the same CDR3. J is TRBJ2-3 and V is TRBV7-9; D not certain. This CDR3 contains 12 residues. CDR1 is SEHNR, CDR2 FQNEAQ, per germline (reference sequence). V lost 2 bases, J lost 0 bases, and 0 bases lay in between. CDR3 bases: TGTGCCAGCAGCTTAAGCACAGATACGCAGTATTTT. Protein sequence: CASSLSTDTQYF.

V and J are TRBV7-2 and TRBJ1-5; 11 nucleotides match TRBD1. Germline CDR1 reads SGHTA; CDR2 reads FQGNSA. CDR3 length: 14 residues. Unmatched junction bases numbered 2, after V lost 5 bases and J lost 5 bases. CDR3 residues: CASSRTGGDQPQHF. DNA for the CDR3: TGTGCCAGCAGCCGGACAGGGGGCGATCAGCCCCAGCATTTT.

The CDR3 nucleotides are TGTGCCAGCAGCAAACGTTTTAATAGCGGGAACCCCCTTTTTTACGAGCAGTACTTC. It translates to CASSKRFNSGNPLFYEQYF. The chain has TRBV21-1 and TRBJ2-7; TRBD2, the D gene given by the table, was not confirmed from the DNA. TRBV21-1 represents a pseudogene. This CDR3 contains 19 residues.

This clone was seen a single time. The chain has TRBV9 and TRBJ2-7; 7 nucleotides align to TRBD1. V shed 0 bases, J shed 2 bases, and the junction held 2 bases outside the gene matches. The CDR3 has 14 residues. In germline, CDR1 is SGDLS, CDR2 YYNGEE. CDR3 bases: TGTGCCAGCAGCGTAGGGGACAGCACCTACGAGCAGTACTTC. It yields the protein CASSVGDSTYEQYF.

For the CDR3, the DNA is TGTGCCAGCAGTGATTGGGGGGTCGCTGAAGCTTTCTTT. Translation: CASSDWGVAEAFF. The rearrangement joins TRBV25-1 to TRBJ1-1; weak D call: TRBD1 (5 bases). CDR3 size: 13 residues. CDR1 MGHDK and CDR2 SYGVNS come from the germline V gene. The V end lost 3 bases, the J end lost 6 bases, and 11 bases lay between the germline ends. Full variable domain (rest looked up from reference TRBV25-1 and TRBJ1-1): EADIYQTPRYLVIGTGKKITLECSQTMGHDKMYWYQQDPGMELHLIHYSYGVNSTEKGDLSSESTVSRIRTEHFPLTLESARPSHTSQYLCASSDWGVAEAFFGQGTRLTVV.

This clone was seen once. The rearrangement uses TRBV7-2 and TRBJ1-2, with 9 positions matching TRBD1. V shed 4 bases, J shed 8 bases, and the junction held 5 bases outside the gene matches. This CDR3 has 13 amino acids. The V gene's germline CDR1 is SGHTA and CDR2 FQGNSA. The CDR3 region has the DNA TGTGCCAGCAGCTCGACAGGGGGAAAGGGCTACACCTTC. Its protein is CASSSTGGKGYTF. Combining the CDR3 with reference TRBV7-2 and TRBJ1-2 gives the whole variable domain GAGVSQSPSNKVTEKGKDVELRCDPISGHTALYWYRQSLGQGLEFLIYFQGNSAPDKSGLPSDRFSAERTGGSVSTLTIQRTQQEDSAVYLCASSSTGGKGYTFGSGTRLTVV.

The chain carries TRBV6-5 and TRBJ1-4; TRBD1 is a possible D gene (6 bases). This CDR3 is 15 amino acids long. Germline loops: CDR1 MNHEY, CDR2 SVGAGI. V was pared by 2 bases and J by 7 bases, with 14 bases between. The CDR3 region has the DNA TGTGCCAGCAGTTACCGAACAGGGAAAGGTGAAAAACTGTTTTTT. Residues: CASSYRTGKGEKLFF.